This T cell receptor beta chain was observed in a study of cytomegalovirus exposure and HLA in healthy donors. Turning to this clone: Its antigen is currently unknown.

The length of the CDR3 is 19 residues. Trimming removed 2 bases from V and 4 bases from J; junction bases left unmatched: 16. The germline V gene encodes CDR1 LNHDA and CDR2 SQIVND (reference sequence). General study findings and limits: Within a later analysis, the majority of CMV-associated TCR beta chains appeared HLA-restricted. Some public TCRs appeared in many individuals, while most sequences were rare. In an earlier analysis, productive rearrangement rates for most beta V segments clustered near 87% or 30%.

With 60 Vbeta and 13 Jbeta primers, the PCR was carried out. Some clones are missing from TCRdb's copy, which holds only in-frame ones; the method was immunoSEQ multiplex PCR. The top ten clones hold approximately 0.6% of a sample with 200,000 or so clones, about 80% of them seen once. The sample was PBMCs. The chain links TRBV19 to TRBJ2-1; 8 nucleotides align to TRBD2. This clonotype was sampled from a man aged 18-30 years in good health and CMV-seronegative. The CDR3 sequence is CASSISLGETSVYYNEQFF. The CDR3 DNA reads as TGTGCCAGTAGTATATCTCTGGGTGAGACTAGCGTCTATTACAATGAGCAGTTCTTC.